Following are 32 T cell receptor beta chains from one sample sequenced in a study of T cell repertoires in cytomegalovirus infection. TCRdb used MiXCR to reprocess the reads, holding one entry per CDR3 protein. The sample yields about 900,000 distinct CDR3 sequences, approximately 31% seen once. Their recognized antigens are unknown. The sequenced sample was cultured CD8+ T cells from PBMCs, obtained from culture after CMV antigen stimulation. These receptors came from a human donor in good health (CMV status not recorded). Some clones in this sample may be carry-over from other donors' samples.

This clonotype was found many times. The rearrangement uses TRBV6-1 and TRBJ2-3; 13 bases map to TRBD2. The length of the CDR3 is 17 residues. Germline assignment: CDR1 MNHNS and CDR2 SASEGT. Trimming at V came to 5 bases and at J to 5 bases, leaving 10 bases not matched to a gene. CDR3 in DNA: TGTGCCAGCAGTCCCTGGACTAGCGGGGGCCGAATAGATACGCAGTATTTT. This codes for CASSPWTSGGRIDTQYF.

This clonotype has just a few counts. The chain is built from TRBV7-9 and TRBJ2-2; TRBD2 agrees at 8 bases. V dropped 9 bases and J dropped 2; count of bases not matched to a gene: 5. Germline-derived CDR1 and CDR2 are SEHNR and FQNEAQ (reference sequence). The CDR3 contains 14 residues. The CDR3 region has the DNA TGTGCCAGTCAGCGGGGGACCAACACCGGGGAGCTGTTTTTT. Amino acid sequence: CASQRGTNTGELFF.

In its sample, this clonotype was seen a few times. The J gene is TRBJ2-1, the V gene TRBV29-1, with TRBD2 identical over 9 bases. Germline CDR1 SQVTM, CDR2 ANQGSEA. CDR3 length equals 14 residues. J was trimmed by 8 bases and V by 5 bases; bases with no gene match: 10. CDR3 in DNA: TGCAGCGTTCAAGCGGGGGGCCCCGAGGATGAGCAGTTCTTC. This translates into CSVQAGGPEDEQFF.

This clonotype came up a few times. The chain couples TRBV7-8 to TRBJ1-2; D gene ambiguous. This CDR3 region has 16 residues. Germline CDR1 SGHVS, CDR2 FQNEAQ. Trimming left V 0 bases short and J 4 bases short, with 15 bases between. CDR3 region: CASSLAAGGALYGYTF. In DNA form, the CDR3 reads TGTGCCAGCAGCTTAGCTGCAGGAGGTGCGCTCTATGGCTACACCTTC. The variable domain in full, with the rest retrieved from reference TRBV7-8 and TRBJ1-2, is GAGVSQSPRYKVAKRGQDVALRCDPISGHVSLFWYQQALGQGPEFLTYFQNEAQLDKSGLPSDRFFAERPEGSVSTLKIQRTQQEDSAVYLCASSLAAGGALYGYTFGSGTRLTVV.

V gene TRBV24-1 combines with J gene TRBJ2-2; D may be TRBD1 or TRBD2 (5 bases each). The germline V gene encodes CDR1 KGHDR and CDR2 SFDVKD. CDR3 length: 17 amino acids. Trimming cost V 9 bases and J 7 bases, with 26 bases left between them. DNA of the CDR3: TGTGCCACCTCCTCGTCCCCGGGGCGCCTGTTAGGCGGGGAGCTGTTTTTT. The encoded protein is CATSSSPGRLLGGELFF.

This clonotype was picked up many times. The chain couples TRBV7-8 to TRBJ2-7; 7 bases line up with TRBD2. V shed 3 bases, J shed 2 bases, and the junction held 7 bases outside the gene matches. The germline CDR1 and CDR2 sequences are SGHVS and FQNEAQ. This CDR3 is built from 15 residues. CDR3 sequence reads: CASSLGGTLAYEQYF. The CDR3 nucleotides are TGTGCCAGCAGCTTGGGGGGGACTCTCGCCTACGAGCAGTACTTC.

This chain uses TRBV19 with TRBJ1-2; 8 nucleotides align to TRBD1. CDR3 size: 14 residues. CDR1 is LNHDA, CDR2 SQIVND, per germline (reference sequence). V lost 5 bases to trimming and J lost 5 bases; unmatched junction nucleotides: 7. The DNA for the CDR3 is TGTGCCAGTAGTCCTCGGGACAGGCAGTATGGCTACACCTTC. Translation gives CASSPRDRQYGYTF.

This clonotype has at least ten counts. The chain recombines TRBV14 with TRBJ1-6; D remains ambiguous. CDR1 is SGHDN and CDR2 is FVKESK in the germline V gene. Deletions cut 2 bases from V and 3 bases from J, with 5 bases between. The CDR3 has 14 residues. The CDR3 DNA reads TGTGCCAGCAGCCAACAGATCTATAATTCACCCCTCCACTTT. This encodes CASSQQIYNSPLHF.

This clonotype has just a few counts. The chain recombines TRBV6-5 with TRBJ2-3, with D unresolved. The CDR3 loop spans 14 amino acids. The germline V and J ends were trimmed by 0 bases and 1 base, with 5 bases remaining between them. Germline CDR1 and CDR2: MNHEY and SVGAGI. CDR3 nucleotide sequence: TGTGCCAGCAGTTACTCGAAAGGCACAGATACGCAGTATTTT. It specifies CASSYSKGTDTQYF.

The gene calls are TRBV7-9 and TRBJ2-5; D is undetermined. V lost 5 bases and J lost 3, with 16 bases in between. The CDR3 consists of 15 residues. Germline V CDR1 and CDR2: SEHNR, FQNEAQ (reference sequence). The CDR3 DNA follows: TGTGCCAGCAGCCCGGACGCCCCGAGGAAAGAGACCCAGTACTTC. Amino acids: CASSPDAPRKETQYF.

The chain uses TRBV6-4 and TRBJ2-1, with 11 bases that match TRBD1. Germline CDR1 and CDR2: MRHNA and SNTAGT. V gave up 3 bases and J gave up 3 bases; unmatched junction bases: 4. CDR3 length equals 16 residues. This CDR3 reads CASSDGQGAGYNEQFF. As DNA, the CDR3 is TGTGCCAGCAGTGATGGACAGGGGGCCGGCTACAATGAGCAGTTCTTC.

The chain employs TRBV27 and TRBJ2-2; 8 nucleotides agree with TRBD2. The germline V gene has CDR1 MNHEY and CDR2 SMNVEV (reference sequence). J was trimmed by 8 bases and V by 1 base; bases with no gene match: 6. There are 15 residues in the CDR3. Here the CDR3 reads CASSLWGLGSGELFF. Written as DNA, the CDR3 is TGTGCCAGCAGTTTATGGGGACTAGGGTCGGGGGAGCTGTTTTTT.

This chain links TRBV4-1 with TRBJ2-3; unclear D gene. The germline gives CDR1 MGHRA, CDR2 YSYEKL. Trimming pared 4 bases from V and 0 bases from J, leaving 14 bases between. This CDR3 contains 16 residues. The DNA for the CDR3 is TGCGCCAGCAGCCCCCAGGACGGCTCTAGCACAGATACGCAGTATTTT. This gives the protein CASSPQDGSSTDTQYF.

In this sample, this clonotype turned up many times. The rearrangement links TRBV7-8 to TRBJ1-5; D unresolved. The length of the CDR3 is 16 residues. Trimming shortened V by 0 bases and J by 0 bases, and 9 bases separated the two germline ends. CDR1 and CDR2 from the germline V gene are SGHVS and FQNEAQ. Here the CDR3 reads CASSLAPSYSNQPQHF. The CDR3 DNA sequence: TGTGCCAGCAGCTTAGCGCCCAGTTATAGCAATCAGCCCCAGCATTTT.

This clonotype was found a few times. This CDR3 is CASSPVDRAHYEQYV. Here the CDR3 DNA reads TGTGCCAGCAGCCCCGTCGACAGGGCGCACTACGAGCAGTACGTC. This rearrangement joins TRBV11-2 to TRBJ2-7; the match to TRBD1 covers 7 bases. Trimming cost V 5 bases and J 3 bases; bases outside gene matches: 10. Germline values: CDR1 SGHAT, CDR2 FQNNGV. This CDR3 spans 15 amino acids.

This clonotype was detected many times. The chain is built from TRBV7-2 and TRBJ2-7; 11 bases are a match to TRBD2. CDR1 and CDR2 from the germline V gene are SGHTA and FQGNSA. The CDR3 has 15 amino acids. With V trimmed by 4 bases and J by 0 bases, 2 bases remained unmatched. CDR3 bases: TGTGCCAGCAGCTCGACTAGCGGGAACTCCTACGAGCAGTACTTC. It encodes CASSSTSGNSYEQYF.

This clonotype was observed a handful of times. This sequence joins TRBV7-9 and TRBJ2-1; 8 bases match TRBD1. The ends lost 8 bases at V and 3 bases at J; junction bases unmatched: 6. The CDR3 is 14 amino acids. CDR1 and CDR2 (germline): SEHNR, FQNEAQ (reference sequence). The CDR3 region is CASSTGAGYNEQFF. CDR3 DNA: TGTGCCAGCTCGACAGGGGCTGGCTACAATGAGCAGTTCTTC.

The chain couples TRBV28 to TRBJ2-1; TRBD2 might be the D (6 bases). Germline assignment: CDR1 MDHEN and CDR2 SYDVKM. The CDR3 spans 14 residues. With 7 bases removed from V and 1 base from J, the gap between germline ends came to 11 bases. The CDR3 nucleotides read TGTGCCAGCAAGGGCGGGGAGTCCTACAATGAGCAGTTCTTC. It yields the protein CASKGGESYNEQFF. Full variable domain (missing parts from reference TRBV28 and TRBJ2-1): DVKVTQSSRYLVKRTGEKVFLECVQDMDHENMFWYRQDPGLGLRLIYFSYDVKMKEKGDIPEGYSVSREKKERFSLILESASTNQTSMYLCASKGGESYNEQFFGPGTRLTVL.

The table lists this clonotype with a few counts. The V call is TRBV14, the J call TRBJ2-1, with D possibly TRBD2 on 5 matching bases. The V and J ends lost 0 bases and 4 bases respectively, with 13 bases between them. The germline V gene encodes CDR1 SGHDN and CDR2 FVKESK. The CDR3 is made up of 16 amino acids. The CDR3 DNA sequence: TGTGCCAGCAGCCAAGAAGAACGGGGATGGTACAATGAGCAGTTCTTC. Protein: CASSQEERGWYNEQFF.

This clonotype showed up just a few times. For the CDR3, the DNA is TGTGCCAGCAGCCCTACGGACAGCTTCTATGGCTACACCTTC. Translation: CASSPTDSFYGYTF. The rearrangement joins TRBV7-6 to TRBJ1-2, with TRBD1 as a possible D gene (6 bases). V was cut by 5 bases and J by 4 bases, with 14 bases left in between. The germline gives CDR1 SGHVS, CDR2 FNYEAQ. The length of the CDR3 is 14 residues.

The chain couples TRBV7-9 to TRBJ1-2; no clear D gene. CDR3 length: 16 amino acids. Germline V gene data show CDR1 as SEHNR and CDR2 as FQNEAQ (reference sequence). V gave up 2 bases and J gave up 1 base, with 14 bases separating them. The CDR3 region has the DNA TGTGCCAGCAGCTTACAGTCCGGATTTATTAACTATGGCTACACCTTC. This encodes CASSLQSGFINYGYTF. The full variable domain, with the rest looked up from reference TRBV7-9 and TRBJ1-2, is DTGVSQNPRHKITKRGQNVTFRCDPISEHNRLYWYRQTLGQGPEFLTYFQNEAQLEKSRLLSDRFSAERPKGSFSTLEIQRTEQGDSAMYLCASSLQSGFINYGYTFGSGTRLTVV.

CDR3 amino acids: CASSLWLAMTNEKLFF. DNA for the CDR3: TGTGCCAGCAGTTTATGGTTGGCGATGACTAATGAAAAACTGTTTTTT. This chain uses TRBV12-3 or TRBV12-4 with TRBJ1-4; D is unresolved. V gave up 2 bases and J gave up 2 bases, with 12 bases separating them. This CDR3 spans 16 amino acids.

The chain is built from TRBV9 and TRBJ2-5; D is possibly TRBD2 (6 bases). The CDR3 runs 16 residues. The V end lost 4 bases, the J end lost 2 bases, and 18 bases lay between the germline ends. Germline lookup yields CDR1 SGDLS and CDR2 YYNGEE. CDR3 protein: CASSTRLRGKQETQYF. CDR3 in DNA: TGTGCCAGCAGCACCCGCTTACGGGGGAAACAAGAGACCCAGTACTTC. The variable domain in full, completed from reference TRBV9 and TRBJ2-5, reads DSGVTQTPKHLITATGQRVTLRCSPRSGDLSVYWYQQSLDQGLQFLIQYYNGEERAKGNILERFSAQQFPDLHSELNLSSLELGDSALYFCASSTRLRGKQETQYFGPGTRLLVL.

The V call is TRBV5-1, the J call TRBJ2-3; D is uncertain. CDR1 and CDR2 (germline): SGHRS, YFSETQ. CDR3 length equals 16 residues. V lost 5 bases and J 1 base, leaving 17 bases between the germline ends. The CDR3 here is CASRVRTDRRTDTQYF. The CDR3, as DNA: TGCGCCAGCAGAGTCCGGACGGATAGACGCACAGATACGCAGTATTTT.

This clonotype was seen repeatedly, ten times or more. This chain joins TRBV7-6 and TRBJ1-4; no firm D call. The CDR3 is 23 residues long. Germline CDR1 reads SGHVS; CDR2 reads FNYEAQ. Trimming took 5 bases from V and 0 from J, leaving 34 bases between them. CDR3 DNA sequence: TGTGCCAGCAGCCGATCGAAACCTGGAAGCGACCCCAGGAGCCGTGCAACTAATGAAAAACTGTTTTTT. Translation: CASSRSKPGSDPRSRATNEKLFF.

This chain links TRBV2 with TRBJ2-4, with 12 bases lining up with TRBD1. Losses at the gene ends were 5 bases for V and 8 bases for J; bases not matched to a gene: 10. The CDR3 totals 16 residues. In germline, CDR1 is SNHLY, CDR2 FYNNEI. This CDR3 is CASSPGTGGAGDIQYF. The CDR3 coding sequence is TGTGCCAGCAGTCCGGGGACAGGGGGCGCAGGGGACATTCAGTACTTC. Full variable domain (outside the CDR3, taken from reference TRBV2 and TRBJ2-4): EPEVTQTPSHQVTQMGQEVILRCVPISNHLYFYWYRQILGQKVEFLVSFYNNEISEKSEIFDDQFSVERPDGSNFTLKIRSTKLEDSAMYFCASSPGTGGAGDIQYFGAGTRLSVL.

This chain uses TRBV6-2 or TRBV6-3 with TRBJ1-5, with D maybe TRBD1 (5 bases). The CDR3 runs to 13 residues. Germline V gene data show CDR1 as MNHEY and CDR2 as SVGEGT. V gave up 2 bases and J gave up 7 bases, with 9 bases separating them. The CDR3 here is CASSYGRAQPQHF. DNA for the CDR3: TGTGCCAGCAGTTACGGCAGGGCACAGCCCCAGCATTTT.

This clonotype was found many times. The chain is built from TRBV12-3 or TRBV12-4 and TRBJ1-4; D gene uncertain. Deletions cut 3 bases from V and 6 bases from J, with 11 bases between. CDR3 length: 14 residues. The CDR3 region is CASSFVGYDEKLFF. CDR3 bases: TGTGCCAGCAGTTTTGTAGGGTACGATGAAAAACTGTTTTTT.

The sample holds a few counts of this clonotype. This chain links TRBV28 with TRBJ2-7; 9 bases are a match to TRBD1. Germline assignment: CDR1 MDHEN and CDR2 SYDVKM. Trimming took 7 bases from V and 4 from J; bases not matched to a gene: 2. The CDR3 runs to 12 residues. As DNA, the CDR3 is TGTGCCAGCAAGGGACAGGGTTACGAGCAGTACGTC. It encodes CASKGQGYEQYV.

The J gene is TRBJ2-5, the V gene TRBV7-8; D unresolved. The CDR3 consists of 14 residues. Deletions cut 5 bases from V and 5 bases from J, with 15 bases between. Germline CDR1 SGHVS, CDR2 FQNEAQ. This CDR3 reads CASSPPGRWETQYF. The CDR3 region has the DNA TGTGCCAGCAGCCCACCGGGCCGCTGGGAGACCCAGTACTTC.

This clonotype was observed a few times. The gene calls are TRBV6-1 and TRBJ1-5; tentative D call: TRBD1 (5 bases). CDR1 is MNHNS and CDR2 is SASEGT in the germline V gene. V lost 7 bases and J 6 bases, leaving 13 bases between the germline ends. The CDR3 extends over 13 amino acids. CDR3 amino acids: CASKPGGGQPQHF. CDR3 bases: TGTGCCAGCAAGCCCGGGGGAGGTCAGCCCCAGCATTTT.

Notes on this clonotype: It may be a read error: a sequence one base away is much more abundant. In nucleotides, the CDR3 is TGTGTCAGCAGCAGAAGCGGGGGGCCCAATGAGCAGTTCTTC. Translated, it gives CVSSRSGGPNEQFF. The gene calls are TRBV7-2 and TRBJ2-1, with 9 bases matching TRBD2. This CDR3 region has 14 residues. Germline V gene lookup returns CDR1 SGHTA and CDR2 FQGNSA.